A single TCR beta chain is shown here with its context. Its antigen remains unidentified. Per the germline V gene, CDR1 is SGHNT and CDR2 is YYREEE (reference sequence). The CDR3 extends over 13 amino acids. V shed 0 bases and J shed 7 bases, with 11 bases lying between them. The data were obtained in a study of cytomegalovirus exposure and HLA in healthy donors. Points from the study as a whole: The study labeled around 160 TCR beta chains cytomegalovirus-associated.

Some clones are missing from TCRdb's copy, which holds only in-frame ones; the method was immunoSEQ multiplex PCR. The sample includes over 100,000 clones, around nine tenths of them seen just once. This receptor was taken from a young woman in good health and CMV-seronegative. The chain uses TRBV5-4 and TRBJ2-7; a weak D match, TRBD1 (5 bases). The source material was PBMCs. The CDR3 reads CASSLAPREEQYF. In DNA form, the CDR3 reads TGTGCCAGCAGCTTGGCCCCCAGGGAAGAGCAGTACTTC.